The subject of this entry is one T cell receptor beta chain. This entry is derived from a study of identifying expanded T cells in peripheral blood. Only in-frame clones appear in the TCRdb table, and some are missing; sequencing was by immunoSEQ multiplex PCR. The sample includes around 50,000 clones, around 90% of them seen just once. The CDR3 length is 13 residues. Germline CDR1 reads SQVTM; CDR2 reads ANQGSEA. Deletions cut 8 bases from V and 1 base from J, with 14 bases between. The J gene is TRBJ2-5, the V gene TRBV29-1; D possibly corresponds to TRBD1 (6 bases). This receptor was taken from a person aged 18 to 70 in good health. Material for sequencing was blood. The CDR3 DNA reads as TGCAGCTCACAGAACAGGGCCCAAGAGACCCAGTACTTC. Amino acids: CSSQNRAQETQYF.